This T cell receptor beta chain was obtained from a study of CD8+ T cells in alopecia areata. The overall study: Those patients who were treated received oral tofacitinib, which was given at 5 to 10 mg twice daily for moderate-to-severe alopecia areata.

Germline V gene data show CDR1 as LNHNV and CDR2 as YYDKDF (reference sequence). The CDR3 consists of 12 residues. With 11 bases removed from V and 4 bases from J, the gap between germline ends came to 12 bases. In each case, RNA was isolated and then reverse transcribed into cDNA as the sequencing template. The data were produced by immunoSEQ multiplex PCR, yet TCRdb's version contains in-frame clones alone and is incomplete. The sample has around 250,000 clones; less than 80% are singletons. Alopecia areata patients provided lesional scalp punch biopsies and peripheral blood, both collected for the study.

Specimen: CD4+ T cells sorted from blood, collected at week 0. The sequence was obtained from a human donor with alopecia areata. This chain joins TRBV15 and TRBJ2-1; D perhaps matches TRBD1 (5 bases). CDR3 in DNA: TGTGCCTTCTCCTCAGGGTACAATGAGCAGTTCTTC. It encodes CAFSSGYNEQFF.